The T cell receptor (beta chain) described here comes from a study of breast tumors, draining lymph nodes, adjacent tissues (TCRdb year 2016). Turning to the overall study: TCR beta repertoires were compared across tumor, adjacent nontumor tissue and axillary lymph nodes obtained from breast cancer patients. In human breast cancer, the study set out to assess how tumor, surrounding tissue and draining lymph node repertoires relate to one another and whether T cells might be exchanged between them.

Regarding this clonotype: Its antigen is unknown. No per-base quality is available; no much larger clone lies one base away.

The sequencer was an Illumina HiSeq 2000. Multiplex PCR amplification was used to build the TCR beta chain libraries. The amplified TCR beta chain products were analyzed by high-throughput sequencing. TCRdb trimmed the raw reads at Q25, called clones with MiXCR and kept productive beta chains. Rows matching on CDR3 protein sequence are summarized as one entry with the most common DNA and genes. The sample table holds more than 50,000 distinct CDR3 sequences, of which around two fifths were seen once. The ten largest clonotypes hold about 8.4% of the sample. Study-wide conclusions, independent of this receptor: The study presented the conclusion that tumor T cells originate in lymph nodes as consistent with a hypothesis, not as something directly demonstrated. T-cell repertoire diversity in tumors was found to be lower than in lymph nodes but higher than in nontumor tissue, and preferential V and J gene usage was observed. The data were considered consistent with most tumor T cells being derived from the lymph node and subsequently expanding within tumor tissue. Tumor and nontumor tissue repertoires were significantly more similar in luminal-like than in basal-like breast cancer.

This receptor was identified in a female donor with breast cancer. Some clones in this sample may be carry-over from other donors' samples. The sequenced sample was breast tumor tissue.

The CDR3 region: CASSLVPPWTEAFF. In nucleotide form, the sequence is TGTGCCAGCAGCTTGGTTCCCCCGTGGACTGAAGCTTTCTTT. Here the chain combines TRBV5-4 and TRBJ1-1, with the D gene uncertain. V and J are truncated by 0 bases and 5 bases respectively, leaving an intervening sequence of 11 bases. As encoded in the germline V gene (reference sequence), CDR1 is SGHNT while CDR2 is YYREEE. From the cysteine through the phenylalanine, the CDR3 covers 14 amino acids. Only CDR3 DNA remains: 42 bases, in frame from the first base. The full variable domain, completed from the reference TRBV5-4 and TRBJ1-1 proteins outside the CDR3, reads ETGVTQSPTHLIKTRGQQVTLRCSSQSGHNTVSWYQQALGQGPQFIFQYYREEENGRGNFPPRFSGLQFPNYSSELNVNALELDDSALYLCASSLVPPWTEAFFGQGTRLTVV.